These 19 T cell receptor beta chains were all obtained from the same sample, sequenced in a study of blood T cells in healthy people across ages. A second PCR, run for about 6 to 11 cycles, used a sample-barcoded 5' primer plus a J-beta primer mix. A single record per CDR3 protein comes from TCRdb applying MiXCR to the 5' RACE reads. The data show hundreds of thousands of distinct CDR3 sequences, about 52% seen once. The sequenced sample consisted of blood. The receptors come from a woman between 55 and 75 years old in good health.

This chain connects TRBV7-2 to TRBJ1-2; unclear D gene. The CDR3 totals 11 residues. The germline V gene encodes CDR1 SGHTA and CDR2 FQGNSA. Trimming left V 3 bases short and J 12 bases short, with 11 bases between. This chain's CDR3 is CASSLSTANTF. Written as DNA, the CDR3 is TGTGCCAGCAGCTTGTCGACCGCTAACACCTTC.

In its sample, this clonotype was seen a few times. CDR3 coding DNA: TGCGCCAGCAGCCAGGGTATTATAAGAGAGACCCAGTACTTC. This gives the protein CASSQGIIRETQYF. This sequence joins TRBV4-3 and TRBJ2-5; no firm D call. CDR1 is LGHNA, CDR2 YSLEER, per germline. Trimming pared 3 bases from V and 4 bases from J, leaving 12 bases between. CDR3 size: 14 residues.

The chain couples TRBV12-3 or TRBV12-4 to TRBJ1-1; unclear D gene. The V and J ends lost 7 bases and 1 base respectively, with 10 bases between them. The CDR3 is made up of 13 amino acids. The CDR3 DNA is TGTGCCAGCAACCCGTTAGCGAACACTGAAGCTTTCTTT. Its protein is CASNPLANTEAFF.

The V gene is TRBV6-2 or TRBV6-3, the J gene TRBJ1-1; no firm D call. The CDR3 totals 12 residues. Trimming removed 6 bases at V and 6 bases at J, with 11 bases between. Per germline, CDR1 MNHEY and CDR2 SVGEGT. The CDR3 DNA reads as TGTGCCAGCAGATCCCAAAGACCTGAAGCTTTCTTT. Translated, it gives CASRSQRPEAFF.

This chain joins TRBV6-5 and TRBJ1-1; 9 bases line up with TRBD1. The CDR3 is made up of 14 amino acids. In germline, CDR1 is MNHEY, CDR2 SVGAGI. V lost 0 bases to trimming and J lost 4 bases; unmatched junction nucleotides: 0. CDR3 residues: CASSYSGQGTEAFF. Written as DNA, the CDR3 is TGTGCCAGCAGTTACTCGGGACAGGGCACTGAAGCTTTCTTT.

This clonotype has only a few counts. The chain employs TRBV20-1 and TRBJ2-5; TRBD2 agrees at 9 bases. The CDR3 has 15 residues. The germline V gene encodes CDR1 DFQATT and CDR2 SNEGSKA (reference sequence). The V and J ends lost 3 bases and 4 bases, in that order; junction bases with no gene match: 9. CDR3 sequence reads: CSASQLAGLLETQYF. CDR3 coding DNA: TGCAGTGCTAGTCAGCTAGCGGGATTGCTAGAGACCCAGTACTTC.

J is TRBJ2-1 and V is TRBV7-3, with a possible D match to TRBD1 (5 bases). Germline values: CDR1 SGHTA, CDR2 FQGTGA. The CDR3 extends over 16 amino acids. V was cut by 2 bases and J by 0 bases, with 11 bases left in between. CDR3 sequence reads: CASSLQGISSYNEQFF. DNA for the CDR3: TGTGCCAGCAGCTTACAGGGCATCAGCTCCTACAATGAGCAGTTCTTC.

The chain joins TRBV9 to TRBJ2-5, with 11 bases lining up with TRBD2. Germline CDR1 reads SGDLS; CDR2 reads YYNGEE. The J segment lost 2 bases and the V segment lost 3 bases, leaving 12 bases of the junction unmatched. The CDR3 extends over 18 amino acids. CDR3 nucleotide sequence: TGTGCCAGCAGCGCCCCGACTAGCGGGAACGGGTTTCAAGAGACCCAGTACTTC. Translation gives CASSAPTSGNGFQETQYF.

The genes are TRBV10-3 and TRBJ1-2; D is unresolved. V dropped 6 bases and J dropped 0 bases, with 11 bases sitting between them. In germline, CDR1 is ENHRY, CDR2 SYGVKD. This CDR3 comprises 14 residues. CDR3 loop: CAIRFSSPNYGYTF. In DNA form, the CDR3 reads TGTGCCATCAGGTTCTCCAGCCCTAACTATGGCTACACCTTC.

This clonotype showed up just a few times. The V and J genes are TRBV2 and TRBJ2-1, with TRBD2 identical over 10 bases. V was clipped by 6 bases and J by 4 bases; unmatched bases: 3. The germline V gene encodes CDR1 SNHLY and CDR2 FYNNEI. The CDR3 is made up of 14 amino acids. CDR3 sequence reads: CASSTSGKYNEQFF. DNA for the CDR3: TGTGCCAGCAGCACTAGCGGGAAGTACAATGAGCAGTTCTTC.

The V gene is TRBV27, the J gene TRBJ2-6; D gene ambiguous. Germline lookup yields CDR1 MNHEY and CDR2 SMNVEV (reference sequence). The V gene lost 3 bases and the J gene lost 0 bases, with 6 bases spanning the gap. The CDR3 sequence is 15 residues long. CDR3 region: CASSFAPSGANVLTF. The CDR3 region has the DNA TGTGCCAGCAGTTTTGCCCCCTCTGGGGCCAACGTCCTGACTTTC.

Only a few counts were recorded for this clonotype. V gene TRBV20-1 combines with J gene TRBJ2-1; D is ambiguous. Germline CDR1 reads DFQATT; CDR2 reads SNEGSKA (reference sequence). The CDR3 consists of 12 residues. V lost 5 bases, J lost 3 bases, and 8 bases lay in between. This chain's CDR3 is CSAPTNYNEQFF. CDR3 sequence (DNA): TGCAGTGCTCCGACCAACTACAATGAGCAGTTCTTC.

The V call is TRBV7-6, the J call TRBJ2-3, with 9 bases that match TRBD1. The CDR3 extends over 16 amino acids. J gave up 5 bases and V 5 bases, and 11 bases lay outside the gene matches. CDR1 and CDR2 (germline): SGHVS, FNYEAQ. The CDR3, as DNA: TGTGCCAGCAGCCAGGGTTACAGGGGGCGTTTAGATACGCAGTATTTT. The encoded protein is CASSQGYRGRLDTQYF.

This clonotype came up a few times. The chain recombines TRBV20-1 with TRBJ2-5; no firm D call. The V end lost 6 bases, the J end lost 11 bases, and 22 bases lay between the germline ends. The CDR3 extends over 13 amino acids. CDR1 and CDR2 (germline): DFQATT, SNEGSKA (reference sequence). CDR3 DNA sequence: TGCAGTGCCAACGGCGCGACTTTCCGAAGGCAGTACTTC. Translating it yields CSANGATFRRQYF.

V usage is TRBV3-1 and J usage is TRBJ1-2; TRBD1 is a possible D gene (6 bases). Germline V gene sequence: CDR1 LGHDT, CDR2 YNNKEL (reference sequence). Trimming took 0 bases from V and 10 from J, leaving 12 bases between them. The CDR3 extends over 13 amino acids. The CDR3 DNA follows: TGTGCCAGCAGCCAAGATATCGGGGGCGACTACACCTTC. Translated, it gives CASSQDIGGDYTF.

At least ten counts were recorded for this clonotype. This chain links TRBV7-2 with TRBJ1-2; D gene unclear. The CDR3 has 13 amino acids. Germline CDR1 and CDR2: SGHTA and FQGNSA. V was shortened by 1 base and J by 7 bases, with 10 bases between the two germline ends. The CDR3 bases are TGTGCCAGCAGCTTAGGGCATTGGGGTGGCTACACCTTC. It encodes CASSLGHWGGYTF.

The CDR3 protein is CASSGMRARGTTGELFF. CDR3 nucleotides: TGTGCCAGCAGCGGAATGAGGGCCAGGGGTACCACCGGGGAGCTGTTTTTT. The rearrangement joins TRBV9 to TRBJ2-2; tentative D call: TRBD1 (6 bases). This CDR3 region has 17 residues. Germline lookup yields CDR1 SGDLS and CDR2 YYNGEE. Trimming left V 3 bases short and J 4 bases short, with 19 bases between. The variable domain in full, with the rest retrieved from reference TRBV9 and TRBJ2-2, is DSGVTQTPKHLITATGQRVTLRCSPRSGDLSVYWYQQSLDQGLQFLIQYYNGEERAKGNILERFSAQQFPDLHSELNLSSLELGDSALYFCASSGMRARGTTGELFFGEGSRLTVL.

The chain joins TRBV4-2 to TRBJ1-2, with D perhaps TRBD1 (6 bases). The CDR3 sequence is 15 residues long. Between the trimmed V and J ends, which lost 1 base and 5 bases, there was a span of 14 bases. In germline, CDR1 is LGHNA, CDR2 YNFKEQ. CDR3 DNA sequence: TGTGCCAGCAGCCAAGCGGAGGGGGGAGCATATGGCTACACCTTC. Residues: CASSQAEGGAYGYTF.

This rearrangement joins TRBV5-1 to TRBJ2-3; no definite D call. The V gene lost 1 base and the J gene lost 2 bases, with 11 bases spanning the gap. CDR1 and CDR2 (germline): SGHRS, YFSETQ. The CDR3 contains 15 residues. CDR3 sequence: CASSLIGPPTDTQYF. The CDR3 bases are TGCGCCAGCAGCTTGATAGGACCCCCCACAGATACGCAGTATTTT.